The 2 T cell receptor beta chains presented below share a single source sample, sequenced in a study of T cell responses to AZD1222 COVID-19 vaccine. TCRdb's copy holds only in-frame clones and misses some; the assay was immunoSEQ multiplex PCR. This sample has around 95,000 clones; around 87% occur once, and the top ten carry over 4%. Source: peripheral blood, taken on day 0 of MenACWY control vaccination. The receptors were sampled from an adult in good health.

This chain links TRBV6-2 or TRBV6-3 with TRBJ1-2, with 9 bases lining up with TRBD1. V trimming: 5 bases; J trimming: 8 bases; junction bases outside the gene matches: 6. In germline, CDR1 is MNHEY, CDR2 SVGEGT. The CDR3 contains 13 residues. Here the CDR3 reads CASSAGQGGGYTF. The CDR3 region has the DNA TGTGCCAGCAGTGCGGGACAGGGAGGCGGCTACACCTTC.

This chain connects TRBV28 to TRBJ2-2; tentative D call: TRBD1 (5 bases). The germline V and J ends were trimmed by 4 bases and 4 bases, with 13 bases remaining between them. The CDR3 extends over 15 amino acids. CDR1 is MDHEN and CDR2 is SYDVKM in the germline V gene. This CDR3 reads CASSSGLGFTGELFF. In nucleotides, the CDR3 is TGTGCCAGCAGTTCAGGGCTCGGATTCACCGGGGAGCTGTTTTTT.